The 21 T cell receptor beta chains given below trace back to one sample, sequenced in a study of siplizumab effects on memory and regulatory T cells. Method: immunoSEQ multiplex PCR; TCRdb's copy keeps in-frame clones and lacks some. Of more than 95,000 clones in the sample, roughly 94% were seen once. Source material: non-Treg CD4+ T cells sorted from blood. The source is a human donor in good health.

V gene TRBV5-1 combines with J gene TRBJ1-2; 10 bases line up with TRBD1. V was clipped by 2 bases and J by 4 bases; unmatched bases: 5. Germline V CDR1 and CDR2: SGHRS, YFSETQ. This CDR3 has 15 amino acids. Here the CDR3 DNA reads TGCGCCAGCAGCTTAGGGACAGGGGAAACCTATGGCTACACCTTC. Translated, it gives CASSLGTGETYGYTF.

The CDR3 DNA reads TGCAGCGTTGAGGCGTTGGGATCCGTACGTCATGAGCAGTTCTTC. Residues: CSVEALGSVRHEQFF. The rearrangement joins TRBV29-1 to TRBJ2-1; D is ambiguous. Germline lookup yields CDR1 SQVTM and CDR2 ANQGSEA. V was clipped by 3 bases and J by 8 bases, with 20 bases between them. This CDR3 is built from 15 residues.

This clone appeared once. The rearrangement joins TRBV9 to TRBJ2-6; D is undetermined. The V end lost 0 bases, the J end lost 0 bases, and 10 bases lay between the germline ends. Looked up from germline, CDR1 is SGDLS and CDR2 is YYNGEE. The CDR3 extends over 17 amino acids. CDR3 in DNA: TGTGCCAGCAGCGTAGGACACTTGAGCTCTGGGGCCAACGTCCTGACTTTC. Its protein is CASSVGHLSSGANVLTF.

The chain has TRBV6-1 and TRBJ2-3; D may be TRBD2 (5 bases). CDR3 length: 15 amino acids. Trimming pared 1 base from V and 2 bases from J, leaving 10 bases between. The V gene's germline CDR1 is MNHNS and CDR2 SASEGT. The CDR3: CASSEGSGYTDTQYF. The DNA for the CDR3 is TGTGCCAGCAGTGAAGGGAGCGGATACACAGATACGCAGTATTTT.

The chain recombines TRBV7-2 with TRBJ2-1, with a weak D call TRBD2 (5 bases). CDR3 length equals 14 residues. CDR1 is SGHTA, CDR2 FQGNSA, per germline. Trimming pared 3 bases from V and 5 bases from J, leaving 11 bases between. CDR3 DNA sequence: TGTGCCAGCAGCTTTAGAGGGCTTGACAATGAGCAGTTCTTC. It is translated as CASSFRGLDNEQFF.

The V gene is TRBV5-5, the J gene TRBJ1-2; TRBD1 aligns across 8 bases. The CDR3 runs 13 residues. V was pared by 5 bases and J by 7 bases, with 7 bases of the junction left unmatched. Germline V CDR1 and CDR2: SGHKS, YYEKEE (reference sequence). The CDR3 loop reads CASSSRQGLGYTF. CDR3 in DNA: TGTGCCAGCAGTTCCCGACAGGGGCTTGGCTACACCTTC.

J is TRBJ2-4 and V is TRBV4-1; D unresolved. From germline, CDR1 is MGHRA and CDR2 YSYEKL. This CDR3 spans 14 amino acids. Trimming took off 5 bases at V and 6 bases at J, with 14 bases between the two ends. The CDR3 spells CASSDGPEPNIQYF. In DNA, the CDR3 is TGCGCCAGCAGCGACGGGCCAGAACCAAACATTCAGTACTTC.

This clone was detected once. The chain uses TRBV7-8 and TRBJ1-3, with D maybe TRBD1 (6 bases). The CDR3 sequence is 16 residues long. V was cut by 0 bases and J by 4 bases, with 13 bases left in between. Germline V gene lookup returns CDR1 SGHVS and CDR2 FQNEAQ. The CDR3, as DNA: TGTGCCAGCAGCTTAGCACAAACAGGGCCGGGAAACACCATATATTTT. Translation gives CASSLAQTGPGNTIYF. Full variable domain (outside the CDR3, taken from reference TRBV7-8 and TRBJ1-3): GAGVSQSPRYKVAKRGQDVALRCDPISGHVSLFWYQQALGQGPEFLTYFQNEAQLDKSGLPSDRFFAERPEGSVSTLKIQRTQQEDSAVYLCASSLAQTGPGNTIYFGEGSWLTVV.

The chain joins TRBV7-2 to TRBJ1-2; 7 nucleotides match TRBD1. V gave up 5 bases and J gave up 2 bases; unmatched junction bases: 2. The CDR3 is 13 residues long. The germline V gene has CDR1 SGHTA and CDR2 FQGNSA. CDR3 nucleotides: TGTGCCAGCAGCCTGGGACAGAACTATGGCTACACCTTC. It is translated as CASSLGQNYGYTF.

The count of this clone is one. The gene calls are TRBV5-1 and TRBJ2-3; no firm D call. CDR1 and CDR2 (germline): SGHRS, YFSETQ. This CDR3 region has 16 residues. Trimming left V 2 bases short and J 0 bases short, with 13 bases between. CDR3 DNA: TGCGCCAGCAGCTTTGCAGTTTTATCTAGCACAGATACGCAGTATTTT. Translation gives CASSFAVLSSTDTQYF.

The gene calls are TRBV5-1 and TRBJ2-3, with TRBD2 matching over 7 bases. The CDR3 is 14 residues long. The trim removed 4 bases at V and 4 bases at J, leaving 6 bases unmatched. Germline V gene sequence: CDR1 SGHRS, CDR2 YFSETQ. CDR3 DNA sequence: TGCGCCAGCAGCGAGACTAGCCGCTCAGATACGCAGTATTTT. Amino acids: CASSETSRSDTQYF.

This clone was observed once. The CDR3 region has the DNA TGTGCCAGCAGCTCCCGGACTAGCGGGAGTCGGGAGACCCAGTACTTC. It specifies CASSSRTSGSRETQYF. The rearrangement uses TRBV7-8 and TRBJ2-5, with 13 bases fitting TRBD2. V trimming: 4 bases; J trimming: 5 bases; junction bases outside the gene matches: 7. The V gene's germline CDR1 is SGHVS and CDR2 FQNEAQ. CDR3 length: 16 amino acids. Filled out from reference TRBV7-8 and TRBJ2-5, the complete variable domain reads GAGVSQSPRYKVAKRGQDVALRCDPISGHVSLFWYQQALGQGPEFLTYFQNEAQLDKSGLPSDRFFAERPEGSVSTLKIQRTQQEDSAVYLCASSSRTSGSRETQYFGPGTRLLVL.

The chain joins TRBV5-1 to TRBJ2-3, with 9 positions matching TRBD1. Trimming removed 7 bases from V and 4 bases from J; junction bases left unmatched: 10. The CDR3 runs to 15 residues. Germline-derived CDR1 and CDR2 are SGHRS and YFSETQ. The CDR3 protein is CASHTGTGMADTQYF. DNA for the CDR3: TGCGCCAGCCACACCGGGACAGGGATGGCAGATACGCAGTATTTT.

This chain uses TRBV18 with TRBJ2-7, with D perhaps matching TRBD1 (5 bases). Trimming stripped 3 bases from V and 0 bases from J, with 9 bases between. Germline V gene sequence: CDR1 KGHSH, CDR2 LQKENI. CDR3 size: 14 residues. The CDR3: CASSPRQSSYEQYF. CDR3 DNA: TGTGCCAGCTCACCGAGACAGAGCTCCTACGAGCAGTACTTC.

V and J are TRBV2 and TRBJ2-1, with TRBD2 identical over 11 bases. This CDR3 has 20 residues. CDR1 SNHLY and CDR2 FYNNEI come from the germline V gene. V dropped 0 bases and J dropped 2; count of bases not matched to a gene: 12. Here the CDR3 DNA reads TGTGCCAGCAGTGAAGCATTCGGGACTAGCGGATTTGCTACCTACAATGAGCAGTTCTTC. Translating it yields CASSEAFGTSGFATYNEQFF.

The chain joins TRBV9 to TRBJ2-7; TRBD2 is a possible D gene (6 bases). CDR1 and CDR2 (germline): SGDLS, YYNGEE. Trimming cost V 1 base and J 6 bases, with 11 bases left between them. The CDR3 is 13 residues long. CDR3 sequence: CASSVTGVGEQYF. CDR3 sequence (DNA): TGTGCCAGCAGCGTAACGGGGGTGGGCGAGCAGTACTTC.

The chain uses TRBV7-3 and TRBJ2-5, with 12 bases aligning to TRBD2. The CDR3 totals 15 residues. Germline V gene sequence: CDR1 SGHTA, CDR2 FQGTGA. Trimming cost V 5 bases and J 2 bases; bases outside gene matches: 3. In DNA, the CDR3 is TGTGCCAGCAGCCGACTAGCGGGAGTTCAAGAGACCCAGTACTTC. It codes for CASSRLAGVQETQYF.

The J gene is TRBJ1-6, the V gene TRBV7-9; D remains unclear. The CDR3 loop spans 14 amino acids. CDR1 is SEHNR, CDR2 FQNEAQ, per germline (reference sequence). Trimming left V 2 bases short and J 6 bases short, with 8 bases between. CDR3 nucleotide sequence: TGTGCCAGCAGCTTATCCAACAGTAATTCACCCCTCCACTTT. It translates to CASSLSNSNSPLHF.

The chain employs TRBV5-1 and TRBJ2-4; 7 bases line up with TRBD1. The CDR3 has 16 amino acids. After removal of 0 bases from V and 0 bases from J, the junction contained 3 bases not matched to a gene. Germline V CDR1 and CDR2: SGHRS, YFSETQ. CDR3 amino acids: CASSLGSGGAKNIQYF. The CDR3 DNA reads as TGCGCCAGCAGCTTGGGGTCAGGGGGAGCCAAAAACATTCAGTACTTC.

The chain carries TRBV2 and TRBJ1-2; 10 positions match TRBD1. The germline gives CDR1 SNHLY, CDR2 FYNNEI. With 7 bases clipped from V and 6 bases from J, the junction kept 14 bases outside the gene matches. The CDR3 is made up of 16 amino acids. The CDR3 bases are TGTGCCAGCACGGTGGGACAGGGGCCCCAGGCGGATGGCTACACCTTC. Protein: CASTVGQGPQADGYTF. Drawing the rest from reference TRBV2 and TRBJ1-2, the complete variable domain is EPEVTQTPSHQVTQMGQEVILRCVPISNHLYFYWYRQILGQKVEFLVSFYNNEISEKSEIFDDQFSVERPDGSNFTLKIRSTKLEDSAMYFCASTVGQGPQADGYTFGSGTRLTVV.

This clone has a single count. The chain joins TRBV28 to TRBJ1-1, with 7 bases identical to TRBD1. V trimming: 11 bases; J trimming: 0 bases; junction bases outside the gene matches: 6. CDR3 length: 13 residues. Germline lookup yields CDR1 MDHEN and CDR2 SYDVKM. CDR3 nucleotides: TGTGCCGTTCGGACAGGCTTGAACACTGAAGCTTTCTTT. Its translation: CAVRTGLNTEAFF.